This T cell receptor beta chain derives from a study of control samples from healthy donors and cancer patients. Here immunoSEQ multiplex PCR was the method, and the copy in TCRdb shows in-frame clones only, minus some. The sample holds some 74,000 clones, about 94% seen once. This receptor was obtained from a woman in her 30s in good health. Sequencing was performed on blood.

DNA for the CDR3: TGTGCCAGCAGCCCAAAAGGGGGAATCGTGAACACTGAAGCTTTCTTT. It codes for CASSPKGGIVNTEAFF. The chain recombines TRBV7-9 with TRBJ1-1; possible D gene TRBD1, 6 bases. Germline CDR1 is SEHNR and CDR2 is FQNEAQ (reference sequence). The CDR3 contains 16 residues. V dropped 5 bases and J dropped 0 bases, with 16 bases sitting between them. The variable domain in full, completed from reference TRBV7-9 and TRBJ1-1, reads DTGVSQNPRHKITKRGQNVTFRCDPISEHNRLYWYRQTLGQGPEFLTYFQNEAQLEKSRLLSDRFSAERPKGSFSTLEIQRTEQGDSAMYLCASSPKGGIVNTEAFFGQGTRLTVV.